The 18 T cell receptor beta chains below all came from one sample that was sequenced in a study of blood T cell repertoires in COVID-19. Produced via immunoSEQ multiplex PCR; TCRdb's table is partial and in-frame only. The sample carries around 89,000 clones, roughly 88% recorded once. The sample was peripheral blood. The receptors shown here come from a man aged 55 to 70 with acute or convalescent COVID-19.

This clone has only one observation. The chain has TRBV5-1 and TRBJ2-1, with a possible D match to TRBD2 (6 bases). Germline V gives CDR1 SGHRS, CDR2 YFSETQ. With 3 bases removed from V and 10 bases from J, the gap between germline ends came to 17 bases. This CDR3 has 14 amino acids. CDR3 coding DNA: TGCGCCAGCAGCTCCCCGGGACTTCCCGCCGAGCAGTTCTTC. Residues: CASSSPGLPAEQFF.

The CDR3 is CASSTQVNTGELFF. Written as DNA, the CDR3 is TGTGCCAGCAGCACCCAGGTGAACACCGGGGAGCTGTTTTTT. The V gene is TRBV6-5, the J gene TRBJ2-2; no clear D. V was cut by 6 bases and J by 1 base, with 9 bases left in between. The CDR3 contains 14 residues. Germline values: CDR1 MNHEY, CDR2 SVGAGI.

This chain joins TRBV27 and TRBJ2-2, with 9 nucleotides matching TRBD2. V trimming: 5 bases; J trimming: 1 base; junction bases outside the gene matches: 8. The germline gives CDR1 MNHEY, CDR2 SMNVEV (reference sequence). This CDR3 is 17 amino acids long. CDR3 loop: CASSGPRSGGNTGELFF. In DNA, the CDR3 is TGTGCCAGCAGTGGCCCTCGTAGCGGGGGGAACACCGGGGAGCTGTTTTTT.

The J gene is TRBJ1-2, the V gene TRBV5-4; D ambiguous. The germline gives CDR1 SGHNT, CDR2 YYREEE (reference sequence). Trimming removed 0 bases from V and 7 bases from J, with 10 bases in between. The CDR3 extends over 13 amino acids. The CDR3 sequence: CASSLGAEAGYTF. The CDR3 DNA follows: TGTGCCAGCAGCTTGGGAGCCGAGGCTGGCTACACCTTC.

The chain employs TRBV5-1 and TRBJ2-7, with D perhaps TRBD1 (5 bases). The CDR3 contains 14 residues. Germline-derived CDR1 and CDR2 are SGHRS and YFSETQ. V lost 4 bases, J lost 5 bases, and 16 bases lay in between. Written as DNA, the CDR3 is TGCGCCAGCAGCCCTTCAGGGTATCCTAACGAGCAGTACTTC. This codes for CASSPSGYPNEQYF.

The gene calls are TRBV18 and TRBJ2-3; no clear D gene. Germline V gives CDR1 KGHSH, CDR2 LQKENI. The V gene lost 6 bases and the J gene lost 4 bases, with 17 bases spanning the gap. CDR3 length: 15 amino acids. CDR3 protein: CASSLDPSRPDTQYF. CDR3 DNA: TGTGCCAGCTCCCTCGACCCCTCTAGACCAGATACGCAGTATTTT.

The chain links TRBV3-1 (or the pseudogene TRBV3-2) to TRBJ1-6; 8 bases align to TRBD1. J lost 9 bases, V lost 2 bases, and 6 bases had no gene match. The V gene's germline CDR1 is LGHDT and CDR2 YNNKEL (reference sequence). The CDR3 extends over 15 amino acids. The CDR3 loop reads CASSQNRGTISPLHF. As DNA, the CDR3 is TGTGCCAGCAGCCAAAACAGGGGGACAATTTCACCCCTCCACTTT.

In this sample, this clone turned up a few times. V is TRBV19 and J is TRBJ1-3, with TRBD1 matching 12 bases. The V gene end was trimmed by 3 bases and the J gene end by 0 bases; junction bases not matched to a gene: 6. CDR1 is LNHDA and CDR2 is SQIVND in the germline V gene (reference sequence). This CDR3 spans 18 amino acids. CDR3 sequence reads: CASSIRDRGPSSGNTIYF. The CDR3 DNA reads TGTGCCAGTAGTATTCGGGACAGGGGGCCCAGCTCTGGAAACACCATATATTTT.

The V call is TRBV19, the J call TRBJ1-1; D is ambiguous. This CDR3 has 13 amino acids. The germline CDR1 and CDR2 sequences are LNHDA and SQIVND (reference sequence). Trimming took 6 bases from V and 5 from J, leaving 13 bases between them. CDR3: CASRALPGTEAFF. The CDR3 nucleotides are TGTGCCAGTAGGGCCCTCCCGGGAACTGAAGCTTTCTTT.

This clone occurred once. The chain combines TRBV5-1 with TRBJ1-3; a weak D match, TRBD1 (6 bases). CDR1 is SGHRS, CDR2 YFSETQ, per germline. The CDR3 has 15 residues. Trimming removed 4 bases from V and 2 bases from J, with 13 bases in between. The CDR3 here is CASSASGTPGNTIYF. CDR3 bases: TGCGCCAGCAGCGCCTCCGGGACACCTGGAAACACCATATATTTT.

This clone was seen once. The CDR3 nucleotides are TGTGCCAGCAGCCCGGGACAGGTGAACAATGAGCAGTTCTTC. It codes for CASSPGQVNNEQFF. This chain uses TRBV11-2 with TRBJ2-1; 8 bases match TRBD1. Germline trimming cut 5 bases from V and 5 bases from J; bases unmatched to any gene: 5. CDR1 and CDR2 from the germline V gene are SGHAT and FQNNGV. The CDR3 has 14 amino acids.

This chain's CDR3 is CASTAERATYEQYF. In DNA, the CDR3 is TGTGCCAGCACCGCCGAGAGGGCGACCTACGAGCAGTACTTC. The chain has TRBV6-1 and TRBJ2-7; maybe TRBD2 (5 bases). Trimming cost V 7 bases and J 2 bases, with 15 bases left between them. The CDR3 is made up of 14 amino acids. The germline CDR1 and CDR2 sequences are MNHNS and SASEGT.

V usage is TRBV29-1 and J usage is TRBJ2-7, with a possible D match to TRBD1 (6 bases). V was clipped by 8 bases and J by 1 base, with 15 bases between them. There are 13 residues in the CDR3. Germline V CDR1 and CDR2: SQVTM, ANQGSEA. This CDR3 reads CSIAVTGSYEQYF. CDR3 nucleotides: TGCAGCATCGCAGTGACAGGATCCTACGAGCAGTACTTC.

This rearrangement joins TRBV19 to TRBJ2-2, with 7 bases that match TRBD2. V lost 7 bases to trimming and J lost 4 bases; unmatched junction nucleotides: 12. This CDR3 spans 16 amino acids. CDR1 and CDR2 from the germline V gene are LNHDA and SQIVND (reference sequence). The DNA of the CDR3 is TGTGCCAGTATCCTAAATGGACTAGGTGGCACCGGGGAGCTGTTTTTT. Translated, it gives CASILNGLGGTGELFF.

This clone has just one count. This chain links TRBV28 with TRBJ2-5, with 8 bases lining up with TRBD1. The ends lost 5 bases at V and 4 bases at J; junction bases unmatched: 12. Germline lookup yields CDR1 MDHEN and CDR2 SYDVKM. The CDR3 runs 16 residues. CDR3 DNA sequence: TGTGCCAGCAGTCCGATAGGACAGGGAAGCTCAGAGACCCAGTACTTC. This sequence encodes CASSPIGQGSSETQYF.

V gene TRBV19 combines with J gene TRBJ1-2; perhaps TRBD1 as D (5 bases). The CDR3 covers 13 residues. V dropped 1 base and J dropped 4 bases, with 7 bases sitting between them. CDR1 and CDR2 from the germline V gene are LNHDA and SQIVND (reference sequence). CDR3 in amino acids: CASSIARAYGYTF. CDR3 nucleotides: TGTGCCAGTAGTATAGCCAGGGCCTATGGCTACACCTTC.

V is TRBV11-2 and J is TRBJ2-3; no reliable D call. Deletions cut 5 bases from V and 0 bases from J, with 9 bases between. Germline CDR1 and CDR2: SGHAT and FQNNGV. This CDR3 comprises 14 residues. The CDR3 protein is CASSPRVSTDTQYF. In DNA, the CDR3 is TGTGCCAGCAGCCCGCGTGTTAGCACAGATACGCAGTATTTT.

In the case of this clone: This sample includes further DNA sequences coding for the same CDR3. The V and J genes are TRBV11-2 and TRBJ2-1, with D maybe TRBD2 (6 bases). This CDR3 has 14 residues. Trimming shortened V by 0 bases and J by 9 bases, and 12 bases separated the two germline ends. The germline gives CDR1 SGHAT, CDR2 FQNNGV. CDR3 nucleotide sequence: TGTGCCAGCAGCTTAGATCGGAGGGCGGGTGAGCAGTTCTTC. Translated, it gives CASSLDRRAGEQFF. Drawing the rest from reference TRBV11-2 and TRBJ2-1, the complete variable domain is EAGVAQSPRYKIIEKRQSVAFWCNPISGHATLYWYQQILGQGPKLLIQFQNNGVVDDSQLPKDRFSAERLKGVDSTLKIQPAKLEDSAVYLCASSLDRRAGEQFFGPGTRLTVL.